Sequencing of this TCR beta chain was carried out in a study of vaccination and CD4 T cells after COVID-19. Study context: Treatment of control cultures consisted of a CEFX pool, an HIV-1 Nef pool, or no peptide.

Study results and limitations: Convalescent patients studied were relatively few, and early post-infection timepoints were absent. Median reactive clonotypes, those recognizing SARS-CoV-2, rose from roughly 19 to 38, not significantly.

This clonotype was detected only a few times. Its antigen remains unknown. Germline-derived CDR1 and CDR2 are MDHEN and SYDVKM. The CDR3 spans 16 residues. With 6 bases clipped from V and 2 bases from J, the junction kept 10 bases outside the gene matches. Treatment reported: roughly 11-day PBMC culture with coronavirus spike peptide pools or control peptides (ViraFEST assay). Sequencing of cultured CD4+ T cell DNA used the Oncomine TCR Beta short-read assay. Using its own MiXCR run on the PCR reads, TCRdb lists one record per CDR3 protein. The sample contains around 20,000 distinct CDR3 sequences, about half of which appear only once.

The rearrangement links TRBV28 to TRBJ1-5; 7 nucleotides line up with TRBD1. Sequenced: CD4+ T cells from blood, cultured in vitro. The sequence came from a human donor who had recovered from COVID-19. Written as DNA, the CDR3 is TGTGCCAGCAGCCCGGCTCGGACAGGTGGCAATCAGCCCCAGCATTTT. It encodes CASSPARTGGNQPQHF.